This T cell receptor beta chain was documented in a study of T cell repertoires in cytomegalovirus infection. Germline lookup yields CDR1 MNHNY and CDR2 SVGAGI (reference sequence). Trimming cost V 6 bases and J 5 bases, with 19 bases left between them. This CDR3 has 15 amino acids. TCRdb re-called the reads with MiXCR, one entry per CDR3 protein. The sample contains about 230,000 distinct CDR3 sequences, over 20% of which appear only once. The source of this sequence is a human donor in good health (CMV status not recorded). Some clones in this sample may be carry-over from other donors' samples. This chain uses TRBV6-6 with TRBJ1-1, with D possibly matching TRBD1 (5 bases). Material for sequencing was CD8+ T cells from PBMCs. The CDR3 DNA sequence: TGTGCCAGCAGGGAGGGGTCTCCCAGGAGGACTGAAGCTTTCTTT. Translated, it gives CASREGSPRRTEAFF.